The T cell receptor (beta chain) described here comes from a study of PD-L1 blockade in urothelial cancer (dated by TCRdb to about 2017). Looking at the study overall: Every patient began therapy in about 2014 and was given atezolizumab 1,200 mg intravenously every 3 weeks. Several patients achieved durable clinical benefit and roughly 20 did not. In the same patients, pretreatment tumors underwent whole exome sequencing and RNA sequencing in addition to TCR sequencing. TCR sequencing covered pretreatment tumor samples and matched, serially collected peripheral blood taken before and after atezolizumab treatment. The study, an exploratory multi-omic analysis, examined somatic, immune and clinical correlates of response to PD-L1 blockade with atezolizumab in urothelial cancer. An ECOG performance status of 0 or 1 was recorded for the patients, and 0 to 3 prior chemotherapy regimens had been received by the patients. Twenty-nine patients had pretreatment blood TCR-seq, about 25 had at least one posttreatment blood collection, and about 25 had tumor TCR-seq. Durable clinical benefit was defined as a progression-free survival longer than 6 months, and TCR features were additionally tested against progression-free survival and overall survival. Blood samples were analyzed at two time points: 3 weeks after treatment start (second dose) and 6 weeks after treatment start. Blood samples gave median yields of around 150,000 T cells and 82,636 unique TCRs, along with a median clonality of approximately 0.084. About 85% of the roughly 29 patients were identified as males with urothelial cancer of bladder origin, and a prior smoking history was reported by 18 of 29 patients.

Deletion took 2 bases off V and 2 bases off J, with a span of 9 bases between the germline ends. The CDR3 goes from the cysteine to the phenylalanine over 15 residues. The DNA shown is the 45-base CDR3, in frame from base 1. Looking up the germline V gene (reference sequence) yields CDR1 MNHNY and CDR2 SVGAGI. To estimate absolute template abundance from read counts, synthetic TCR analog templates were spiked into each PCR. Using the immunoSEQ assay, TCRbeta CDR3 regions were amplified from genomic DNA with bias-controlled V and J gene primers. Rearranged TCRbeta segments were sequenced at approximately 20X coverage. From the authors' description of their analysis: Clustering was used to correct sequencing errors, and CDR3s were annotated against IMGT so that V, D and J genes could be assigned. Downstream analyses used only productive TCRbeta rearrangements and left out out-of-frame or stop-codon sequences. Clonality was calculated as one minus the Shannon entropy normalized by the log of the number of unique productive sequences. Fisher's exact test with Benjamini-Hochberg correction, at a threshold of adjusted p below 0.01, was used to find clones that differed between time points or between blood and tumor. TCRdb's version of the immuneACCESS table is confined to in-frame rearrangements and falls short of the full clone set. An unresolved V gene accounts for under half of the shortfall where checked; the remainder is of unknown origin. From that table come the V and J calls and clone size; the DNA was used to work out D and trimming. The sample table lists about 43,000 clones, more than 70% of them with a count of one. The leading ten clones occupy roughly an eighth of the sample.

The study at large found these results: Because the sample size was small (n ≈ 29) and many exploratory analyses were performed, the results are intended to be hypothesis-generating. A pretreatment peripheral blood TCR clonality below the median was linked to improved progression-free and overall survival. At 3 weeks after the start of treatment, tumor-associated TCR clones in peripheral blood had expanded more in patients with durable benefit (n ≈ 22, p = 0.022).

A total of around 30 patients with locally advanced or metastatic urothelial carcinoma, treated at Memorial Sloan Kettering on a trial protocol, made up the cohort. Peripheral blood mononuclear cells were collected pretreatment and during treatment, at between 1 and 8 total time points per patient. The Qiagen DNeasy Blood extraction kit was used to purify genomic DNA from total PBMCs and tumor samples. Collected pretreatment and during treatment, PBMCs were isolated and stored as previously described. Of note for this clone: Its antigen remains unidentified. No much larger clone exists at a distance of one base, and base qualities are not known.

The TCR comes from a woman in her fifties or sixties with urothelial cancer. The chain is encoded by TRBV6-6 joined to TRBJ1-4; tentative D gene TRBD1, with 6 bases matching. Sequencing used PBMCs, obtained around atezolizumab (anti-PD-L1) treatment. CDR3 reads: CASSYRDTTNEKLFF. The nucleotides read TGTGCCAGCAGTTACCGGGACACGACTAATGAAAAACTGTTTTTT.